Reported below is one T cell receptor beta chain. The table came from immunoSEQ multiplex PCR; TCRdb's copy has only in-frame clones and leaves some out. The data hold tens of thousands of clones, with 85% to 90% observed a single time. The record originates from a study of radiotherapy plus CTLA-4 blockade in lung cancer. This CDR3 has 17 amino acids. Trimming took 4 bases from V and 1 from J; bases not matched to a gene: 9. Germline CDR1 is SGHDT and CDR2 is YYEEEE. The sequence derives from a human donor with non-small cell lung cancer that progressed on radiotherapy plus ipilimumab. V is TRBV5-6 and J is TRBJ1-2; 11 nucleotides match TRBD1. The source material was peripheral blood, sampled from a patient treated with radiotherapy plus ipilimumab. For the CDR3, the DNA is TGTGCCAGCAGCCGGTGGACAGGGGGCCTCTTTAACTATGGCTACACCTTC. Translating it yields CASSRWTGGLFNYGYTF.